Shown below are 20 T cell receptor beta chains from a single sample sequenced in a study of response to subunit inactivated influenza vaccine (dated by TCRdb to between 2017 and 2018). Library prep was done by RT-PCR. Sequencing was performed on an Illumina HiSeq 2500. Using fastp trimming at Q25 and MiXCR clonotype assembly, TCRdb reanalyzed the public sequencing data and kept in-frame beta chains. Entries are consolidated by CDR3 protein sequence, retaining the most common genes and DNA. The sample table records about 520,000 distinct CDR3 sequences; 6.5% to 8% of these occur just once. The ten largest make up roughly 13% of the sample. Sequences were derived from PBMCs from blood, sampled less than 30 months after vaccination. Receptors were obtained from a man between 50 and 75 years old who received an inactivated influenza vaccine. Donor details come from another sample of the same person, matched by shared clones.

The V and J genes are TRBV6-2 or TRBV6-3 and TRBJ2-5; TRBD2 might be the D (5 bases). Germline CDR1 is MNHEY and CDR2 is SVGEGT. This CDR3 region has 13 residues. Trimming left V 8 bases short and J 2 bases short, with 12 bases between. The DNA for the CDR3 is TGTGCCAGCGTCCGAGGGCAGCAAGAGACCCAGTACTTC. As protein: CASVRGQQETQYF.

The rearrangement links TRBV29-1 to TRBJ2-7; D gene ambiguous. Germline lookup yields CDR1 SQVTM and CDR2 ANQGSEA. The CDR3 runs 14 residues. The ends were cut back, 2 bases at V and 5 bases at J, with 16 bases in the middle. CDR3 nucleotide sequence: TGCAGCGTTGAACAGAGAGGCGGATCCCACGAGCAGTACTTC. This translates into CSVEQRGGSHEQYF.

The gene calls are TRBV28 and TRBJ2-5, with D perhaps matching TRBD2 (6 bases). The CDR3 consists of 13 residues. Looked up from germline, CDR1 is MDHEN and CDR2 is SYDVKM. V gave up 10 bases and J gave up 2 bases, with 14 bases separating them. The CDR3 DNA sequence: TGTGCCACCGACGTGGGGACTCAAGAGACCCAGTACTTC. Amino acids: CATDVGTQETQYF.

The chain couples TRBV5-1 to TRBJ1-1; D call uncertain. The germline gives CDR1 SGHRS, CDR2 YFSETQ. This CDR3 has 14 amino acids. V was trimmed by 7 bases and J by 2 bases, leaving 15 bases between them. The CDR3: CASSAKGPNTEAFF. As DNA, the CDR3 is TGCGCCAGCTCAGCTAAGGGTCCCAACACTGAAGCTTTCTTT.

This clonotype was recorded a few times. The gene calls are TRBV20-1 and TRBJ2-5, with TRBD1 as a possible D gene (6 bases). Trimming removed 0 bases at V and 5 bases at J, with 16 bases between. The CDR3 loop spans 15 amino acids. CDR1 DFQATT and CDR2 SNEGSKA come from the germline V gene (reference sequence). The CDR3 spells CSARDRTGMRETQYF. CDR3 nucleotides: TGCAGTGCTAGAGACCGTACAGGGATGAGGGAGACCCAGTACTTC.

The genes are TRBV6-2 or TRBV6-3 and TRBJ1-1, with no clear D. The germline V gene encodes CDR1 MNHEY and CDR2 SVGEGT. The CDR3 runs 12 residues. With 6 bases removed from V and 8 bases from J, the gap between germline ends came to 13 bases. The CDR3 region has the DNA TGTGCCAGCAGGTCAGCTACCGGGGAAGCTTTCTTT. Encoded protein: CASRSATGEAFF.

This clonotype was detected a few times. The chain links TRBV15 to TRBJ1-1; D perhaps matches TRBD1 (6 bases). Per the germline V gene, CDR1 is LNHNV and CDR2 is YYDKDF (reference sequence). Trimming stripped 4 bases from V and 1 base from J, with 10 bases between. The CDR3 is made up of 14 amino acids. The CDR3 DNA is TGTGCCACCAGCACTCGGACAGCGAACACTGAAGCTTTCTTT. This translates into CATSTRTANTEAFF.

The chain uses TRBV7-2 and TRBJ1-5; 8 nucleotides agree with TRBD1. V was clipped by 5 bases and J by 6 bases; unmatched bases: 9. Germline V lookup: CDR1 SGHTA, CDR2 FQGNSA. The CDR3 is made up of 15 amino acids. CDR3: CASSMNQGAGQPQHF. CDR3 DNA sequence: TGTGCCAGCAGCATGAACCAGGGGGCGGGTCAGCCCCAGCATTTT.

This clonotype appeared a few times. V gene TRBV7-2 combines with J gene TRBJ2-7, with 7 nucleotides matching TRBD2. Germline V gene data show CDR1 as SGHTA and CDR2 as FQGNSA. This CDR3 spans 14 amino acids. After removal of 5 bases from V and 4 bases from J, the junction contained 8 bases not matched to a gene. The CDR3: CASSPPTSVYEQYF. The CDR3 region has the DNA TGTGCCAGCAGCCCACCCACTAGCGTATACGAGCAGTACTTC.

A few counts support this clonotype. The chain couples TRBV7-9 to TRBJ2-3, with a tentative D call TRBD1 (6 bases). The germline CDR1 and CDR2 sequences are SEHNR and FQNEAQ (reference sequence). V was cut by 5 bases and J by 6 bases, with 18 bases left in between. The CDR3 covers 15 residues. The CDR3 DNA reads TGTGCCAGCAGCACCCCAGGGGCCCCCGGGGATACGCAGTATTTT. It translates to CASSTPGAPGDTQYF.

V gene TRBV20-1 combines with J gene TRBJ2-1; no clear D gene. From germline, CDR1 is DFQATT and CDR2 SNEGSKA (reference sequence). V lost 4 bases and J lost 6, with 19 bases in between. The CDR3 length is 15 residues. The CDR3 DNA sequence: TGCAGTGCTAAAGATCCTCGCAGCCGTTTCAATGAGCAGTTCTTC. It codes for CSAKDPRSRFNEQFF.

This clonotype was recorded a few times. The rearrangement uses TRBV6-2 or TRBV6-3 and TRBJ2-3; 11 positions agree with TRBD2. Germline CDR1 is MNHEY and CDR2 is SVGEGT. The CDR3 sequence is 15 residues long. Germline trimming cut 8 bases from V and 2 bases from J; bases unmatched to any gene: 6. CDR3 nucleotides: TGTGCCAGCGTGGGGACTAGCGGCCACACAGATACGCAGTATTTT. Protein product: CASVGTSGHTDTQYF.

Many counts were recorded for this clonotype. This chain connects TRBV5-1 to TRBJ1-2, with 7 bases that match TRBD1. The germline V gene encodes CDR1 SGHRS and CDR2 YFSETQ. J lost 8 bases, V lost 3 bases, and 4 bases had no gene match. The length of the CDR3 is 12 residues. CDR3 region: CASSSGQVGYTF. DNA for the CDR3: TGCGCCAGCAGCTCAGGACAGGTCGGCTACACCTTC.

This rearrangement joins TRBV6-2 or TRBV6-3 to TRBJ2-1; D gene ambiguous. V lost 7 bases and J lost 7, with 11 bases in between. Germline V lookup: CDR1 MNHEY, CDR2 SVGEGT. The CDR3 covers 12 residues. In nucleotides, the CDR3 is TGTGCCAGCACGACGACTCGAAATGAGCAGTTCTTC. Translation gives CASTTTRNEQFF.

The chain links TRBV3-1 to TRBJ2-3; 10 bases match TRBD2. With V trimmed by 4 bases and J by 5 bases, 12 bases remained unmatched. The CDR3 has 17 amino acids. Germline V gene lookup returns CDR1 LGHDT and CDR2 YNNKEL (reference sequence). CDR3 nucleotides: TGTGCCAGCAGCCCCCCGAGGGCTAGCGGGAGTGGAGATACGCAGTATTTT. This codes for CASSPPRASGSGDTQYF.

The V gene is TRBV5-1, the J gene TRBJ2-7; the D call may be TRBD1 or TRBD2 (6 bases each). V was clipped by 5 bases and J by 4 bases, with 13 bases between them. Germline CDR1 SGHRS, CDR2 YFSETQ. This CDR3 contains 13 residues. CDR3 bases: TGCGCCAGCAGAAAGGGGGGCGAATACGAGCAGTACTTC. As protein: CASRKGGEYEQYF. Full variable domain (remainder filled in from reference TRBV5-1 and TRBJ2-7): KAGVTQTPRYLIKTRGQQVTLSCSPISGHRSVSWYQQTPGQGLQFLFEYFSETQRNKGNFPGRFSGRQFSNSRSEMNVSTLELGDSALYLCASRKGGEYEQYFGPGTRLTVT.

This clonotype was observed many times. CDR3 amino acids: CASSPRSTAIYEQYF. CDR3 DNA sequence: TGTGCCAGCAGCCCCCGGTCCACGGCAATCTACGAGCAGTACTTC. The genes are TRBV9 and TRBJ2-7; D is uncertain. Germline V lookup: CDR1 SGDLS, CDR2 YYNGEE. Trimming left V 4 bases short and J 3 bases short, with 17 bases between. There are 15 residues in the CDR3.

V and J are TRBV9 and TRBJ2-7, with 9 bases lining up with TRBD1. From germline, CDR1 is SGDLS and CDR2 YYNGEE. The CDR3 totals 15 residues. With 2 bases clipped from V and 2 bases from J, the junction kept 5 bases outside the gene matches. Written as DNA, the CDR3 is TGTGCCAGCAGCGTCGGGACAGGGAGCCCCTACGAGCAGTACTTC. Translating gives CASSVGTGSPYEQYF.

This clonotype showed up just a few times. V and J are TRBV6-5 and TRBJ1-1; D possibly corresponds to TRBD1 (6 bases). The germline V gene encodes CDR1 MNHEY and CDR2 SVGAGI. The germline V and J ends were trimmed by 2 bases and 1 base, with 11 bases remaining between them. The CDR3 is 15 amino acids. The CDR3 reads CASSYRTEPNTEAFF. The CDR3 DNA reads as TGTGCCAGCAGTTACAGGACAGAGCCGAACACTGAAGCTTTCTTT.

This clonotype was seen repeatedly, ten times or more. The CDR3 is CATSRDVGHPTYEQYF. The CDR3 coding sequence is TGTGCCACCAGCAGAGATGTGGGACACCCCACCTACGAGCAGTACTTC. The chain recombines TRBV15 with TRBJ2-7; possibly TRBD1 for D (6 bases). CDR1 LNHNV and CDR2 YYDKDF come from the germline V gene (reference sequence). CDR3 length: 16 residues. With 0 bases removed from V and 2 bases from J, the gap between germline ends came to 14 bases.